This T cell receptor beta chain was identified in a study of cytomegalovirus exposure and HLA in healthy donors. Study-level results: Per published reports, the classifier diagnosed cytomegalovirus status with high specificity and sensitivity. In a later analysis, specific HLA alleles were associated with around 17,000 TCR beta sequences at a 0.05 false discovery rate.

Worth noting for this clone: The antigen remains unidentified.

Vbeta (60) and Jbeta (13) primers were used in the PCR. TCRdb's table, derived via immunoSEQ multiplex PCR, lists solely in-frame clones and lacks some. The sample has approximately 140,000 clones; about 60% are singletons. Per the germline V gene, CDR1 is SGHTA and CDR2 is FQGNSA. Trimming removed 5 bases at V and 5 bases at J, with 6 bases between. The CDR3 extends over 12 amino acids. The gene calls are TRBV7-2 and TRBJ1-4; no definite D call. The receptor comes from a woman in her sixties or seventies in good health and CMV-seropositive. Source material: PBMCs. This CDR3 reads CASSLTNEKLFF. The CDR3 DNA is TGTGCCAGCAGCCTAACGAATGAAAAACTGTTTTTT.